This T cell receptor (beta chain) was documented in a study of T-cell reconstitution after alpha-beta-depleted transplantation in children. Points from the study as a whole: Several hundred expanded graft clones reportedly supplied alpha-beta T cells about two months after transplant. TCRbeta diversity was high at day 60 in some patients (a result of surviving recipient T cells and thymic progenitors). At the one-year point after transplant, T-cell counts and TCRbeta diversity were found to come mostly from T cells that had been newly produced.

This clonotype was picked up a small number of times. Its antigen is unknown. A library of TCRbeta sequences, prepared with unique molecular identifiers, was generated. TCRdb passed the PCR reads through MiXCR, listing each CDR3 protein once. The sample gives 400,000 to 550,000 distinct CDR3 sequences, 10% to 13% of which show up once; roughly 2% is in the top ten. This CDR3 has 17 residues. Germline CDR1 SGHNT, CDR2 YYREEE (reference sequence). With 4 bases removed from V and 9 bases from J, the gap between germline ends came to 26 bases. J is TRBJ2-1 and V is TRBV5-4; D call uncertain. Here the sequenced sample was PBMCs, taken before TCRalphabeta/CD19-depleted stem cell transplant. The source of this sequence is a child aged 2 to 15 with inherited bone marrow failure, due to receive a stem cell transplant. CDR3: CASSPSSGWRPRSEQFF. The CDR3 DNA reads as TGTGCCAGCAGCCCTTCATCTGGTTGGCGCCCTAGGTCTGAGCAGTTCTTC.